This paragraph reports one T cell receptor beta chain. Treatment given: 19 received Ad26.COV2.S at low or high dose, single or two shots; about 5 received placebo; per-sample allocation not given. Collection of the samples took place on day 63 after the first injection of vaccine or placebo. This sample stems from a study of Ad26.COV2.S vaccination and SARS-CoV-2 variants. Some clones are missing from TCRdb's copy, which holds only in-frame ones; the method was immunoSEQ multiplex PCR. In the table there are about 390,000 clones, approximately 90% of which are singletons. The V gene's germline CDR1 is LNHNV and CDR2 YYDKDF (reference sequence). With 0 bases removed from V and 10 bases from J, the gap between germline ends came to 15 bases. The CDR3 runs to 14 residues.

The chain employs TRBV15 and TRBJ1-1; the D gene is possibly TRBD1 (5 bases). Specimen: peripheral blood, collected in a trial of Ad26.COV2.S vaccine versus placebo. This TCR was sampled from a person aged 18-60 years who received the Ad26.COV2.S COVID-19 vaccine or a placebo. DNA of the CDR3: TGTGCCACCAGCAGAGATCGGGGGGACCGGGGAGCTTTCTTT. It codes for CATSRDRGDRGAFF.